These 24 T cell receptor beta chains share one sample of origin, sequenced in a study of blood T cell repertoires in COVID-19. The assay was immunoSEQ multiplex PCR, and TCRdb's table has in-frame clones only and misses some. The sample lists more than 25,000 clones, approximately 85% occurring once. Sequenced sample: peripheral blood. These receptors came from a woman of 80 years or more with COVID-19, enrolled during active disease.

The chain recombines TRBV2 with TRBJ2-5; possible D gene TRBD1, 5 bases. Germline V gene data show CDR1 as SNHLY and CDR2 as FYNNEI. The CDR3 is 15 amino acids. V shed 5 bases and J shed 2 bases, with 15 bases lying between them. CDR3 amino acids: CASSSGPLGQETQYF. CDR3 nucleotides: TGTGCCAGCAGTTCAGGGCCCTTGGGGCAAGAGACCCAGTACTTC.

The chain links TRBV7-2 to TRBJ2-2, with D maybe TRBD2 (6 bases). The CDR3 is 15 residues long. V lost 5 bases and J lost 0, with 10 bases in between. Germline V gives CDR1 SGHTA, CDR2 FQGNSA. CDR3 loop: CASSPGLANTGELFF. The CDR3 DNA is TGTGCCAGCAGCCCGGGACTGGCGAACACCGGGGAGCTGTTTTTT.

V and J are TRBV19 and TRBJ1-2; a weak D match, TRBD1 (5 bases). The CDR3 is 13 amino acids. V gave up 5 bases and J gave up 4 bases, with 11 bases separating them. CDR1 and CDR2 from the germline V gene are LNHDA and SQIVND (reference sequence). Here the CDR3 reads CASSLRTSYGYTF. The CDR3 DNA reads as TGTGCCAGTAGTCTTCGGACAAGCTATGGCTACACCTTC.

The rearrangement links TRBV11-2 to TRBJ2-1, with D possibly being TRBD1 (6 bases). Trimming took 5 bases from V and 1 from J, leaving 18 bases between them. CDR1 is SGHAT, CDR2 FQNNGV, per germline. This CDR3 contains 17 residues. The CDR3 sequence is CASSDTGQFTSYNEQFF. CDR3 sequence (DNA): TGTGCCAGCAGCGACACAGGACAGTTCACTTCCTACAATGAGCAGTTCTTC.

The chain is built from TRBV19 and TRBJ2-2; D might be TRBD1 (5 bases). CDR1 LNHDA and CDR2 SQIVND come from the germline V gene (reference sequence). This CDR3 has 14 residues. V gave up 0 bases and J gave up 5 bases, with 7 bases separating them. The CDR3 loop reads CASSIDRATGELFF. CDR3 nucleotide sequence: TGTGCCAGTAGTATAGACAGGGCGACCGGGGAGCTGTTTTTT.

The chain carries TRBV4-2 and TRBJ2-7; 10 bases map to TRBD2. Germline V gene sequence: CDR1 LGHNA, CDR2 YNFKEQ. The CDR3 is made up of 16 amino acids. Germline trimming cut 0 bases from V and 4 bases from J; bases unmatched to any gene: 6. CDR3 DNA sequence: TGTGCCAGCAGCCAAGATCCCAGCGGGGGGGAGTACGAGCAGTACTTC. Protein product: CASSQDPSGGEYEQYF.

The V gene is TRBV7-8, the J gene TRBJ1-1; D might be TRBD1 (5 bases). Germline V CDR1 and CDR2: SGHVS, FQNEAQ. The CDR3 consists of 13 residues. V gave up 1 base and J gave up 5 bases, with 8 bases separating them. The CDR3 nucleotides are TGTGCCAGCAGCTTAGTTCGGGGGACTGAAGCTTTCTTT. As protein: CASSLVRGTEAFF.

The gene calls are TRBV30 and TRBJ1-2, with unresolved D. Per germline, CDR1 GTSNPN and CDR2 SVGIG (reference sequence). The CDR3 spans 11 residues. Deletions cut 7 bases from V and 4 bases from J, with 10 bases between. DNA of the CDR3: TGTGCCTTCCGACTGCTCTATGGCTACACCTTC. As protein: CAFRLLYGYTF.

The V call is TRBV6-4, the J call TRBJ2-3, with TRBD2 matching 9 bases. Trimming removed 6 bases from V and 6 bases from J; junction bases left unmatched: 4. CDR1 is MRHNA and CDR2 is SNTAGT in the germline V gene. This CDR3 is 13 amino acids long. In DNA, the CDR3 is TGTGCCAGCAGCTCTAGCGGGGAGGATACGCAGTATTTT. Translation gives CASSSSGEDTQYF.

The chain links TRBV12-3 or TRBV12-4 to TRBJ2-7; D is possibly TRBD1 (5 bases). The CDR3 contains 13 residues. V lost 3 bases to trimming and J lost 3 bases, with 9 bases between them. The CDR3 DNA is TGTGCCAGCAGTTTTCAGGGCTACTACGAGCAGTACTTC. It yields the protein CASSFQGYYEQYF.

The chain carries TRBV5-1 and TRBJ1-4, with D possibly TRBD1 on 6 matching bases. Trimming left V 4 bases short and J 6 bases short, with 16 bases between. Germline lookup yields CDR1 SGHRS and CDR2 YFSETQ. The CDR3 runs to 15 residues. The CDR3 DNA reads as TGCGCCAGCAGCCCAAAACAGGGAGGGGATGAAAAACTGTTTTTT. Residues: CASSPKQGGDEKLFF.

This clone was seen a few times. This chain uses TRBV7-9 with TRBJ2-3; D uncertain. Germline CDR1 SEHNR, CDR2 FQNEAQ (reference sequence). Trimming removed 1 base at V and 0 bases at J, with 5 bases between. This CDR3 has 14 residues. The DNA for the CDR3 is TGTGCCAGCAGCTTAGGCAGGAGCACAGATACGCAGTATTTT. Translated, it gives CASSLGRSTDTQYF.

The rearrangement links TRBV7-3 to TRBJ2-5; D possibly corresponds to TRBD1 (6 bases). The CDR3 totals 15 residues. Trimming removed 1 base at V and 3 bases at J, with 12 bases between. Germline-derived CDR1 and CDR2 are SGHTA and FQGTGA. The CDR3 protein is CASSLNPGTKETQYF. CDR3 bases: TGTGCCAGCAGCTTAAACCCCGGGACAAAAGAGACCCAGTACTTC. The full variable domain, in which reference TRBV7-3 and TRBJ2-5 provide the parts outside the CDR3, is GAGVSQTPSNKVTEKGKYVELRCDPISGHTALYWYRQSLGQGPEFLIYFQGTGAADDSGLPNDRFFAVRPEGSVSTLKIQRTERGDSAVYLCASSLNPGTKETQYFGPGTRLLVL.

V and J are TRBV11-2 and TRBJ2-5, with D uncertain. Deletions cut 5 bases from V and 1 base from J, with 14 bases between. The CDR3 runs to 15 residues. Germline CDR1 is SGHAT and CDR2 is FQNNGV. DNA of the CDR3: TGTGCCAGCAGCGCAGGTATCGTGAGCCAAGAGACCCAGTACTTC. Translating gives CASSAGIVSQETQYF.

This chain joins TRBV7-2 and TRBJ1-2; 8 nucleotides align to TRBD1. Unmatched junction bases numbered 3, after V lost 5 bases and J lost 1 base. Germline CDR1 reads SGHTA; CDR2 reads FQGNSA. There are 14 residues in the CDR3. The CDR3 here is CASSQDRGNYGYTF. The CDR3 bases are TGTGCCAGCAGCCAAGACAGGGGTAACTATGGCTACACCTTC.

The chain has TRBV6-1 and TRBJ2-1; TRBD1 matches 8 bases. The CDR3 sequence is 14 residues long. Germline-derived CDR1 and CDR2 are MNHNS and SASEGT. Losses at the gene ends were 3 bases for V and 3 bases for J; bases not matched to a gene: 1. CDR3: CASSEDRVYNEQFF. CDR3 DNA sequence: TGTGCCAGCAGTGAGGACAGGGTCTACAATGAGCAGTTCTTC.

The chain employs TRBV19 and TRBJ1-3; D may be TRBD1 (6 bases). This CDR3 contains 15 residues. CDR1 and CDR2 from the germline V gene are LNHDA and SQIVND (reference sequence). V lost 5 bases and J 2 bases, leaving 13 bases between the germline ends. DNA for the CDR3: TGTGCCAGTAGTGCAACGGGACAACCTGGAAACACCATATATTTT. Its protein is CASSATGQPGNTIYF.

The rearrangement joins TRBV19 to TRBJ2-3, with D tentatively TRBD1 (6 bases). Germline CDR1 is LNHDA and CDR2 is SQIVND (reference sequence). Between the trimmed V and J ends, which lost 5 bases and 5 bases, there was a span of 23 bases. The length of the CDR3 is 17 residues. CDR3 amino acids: CASSPLTFTGMVDTQYF. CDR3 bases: TGTGCCAGTAGTCCACTGACCTTTACAGGGATGGTAGATACGCAGTATTTT. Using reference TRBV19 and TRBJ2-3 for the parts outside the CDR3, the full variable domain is DGGITQSPKYLFRKEGQNVTLSCEQNLNHDAMYWYRQDPGQGLRLIYYSQIVNDFQKGDIAEGYSVSREKKESFPLTVTSAQKNPTAFYLCASSPLTFTGMVDTQYFGPGTRLTVL.

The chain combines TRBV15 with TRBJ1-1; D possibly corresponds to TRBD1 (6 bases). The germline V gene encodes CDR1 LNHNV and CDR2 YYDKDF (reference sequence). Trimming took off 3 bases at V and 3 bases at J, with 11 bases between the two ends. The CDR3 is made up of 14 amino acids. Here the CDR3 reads CATSSTTGYTEAFF. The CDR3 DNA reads TGTGCCACCAGCAGCACCACAGGGTACACTGAAGCTTTCTTT.

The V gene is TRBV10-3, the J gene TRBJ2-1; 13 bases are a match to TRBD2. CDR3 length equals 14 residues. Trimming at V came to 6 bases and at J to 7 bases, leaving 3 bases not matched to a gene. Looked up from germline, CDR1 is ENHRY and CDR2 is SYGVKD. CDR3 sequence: CAIRTSGGANEQFF. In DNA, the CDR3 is TGTGCCATCAGAACTAGCGGGGGGGCGAATGAGCAGTTCTTC.

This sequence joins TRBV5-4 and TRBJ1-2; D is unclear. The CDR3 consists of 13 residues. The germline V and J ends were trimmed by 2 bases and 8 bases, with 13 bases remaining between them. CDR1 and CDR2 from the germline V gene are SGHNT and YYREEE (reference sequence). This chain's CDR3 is CASSFEEEGGYTF. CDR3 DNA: TGTGCCAGCAGCTTCGAGGAGGAGGGCGGCTACACCTTC.

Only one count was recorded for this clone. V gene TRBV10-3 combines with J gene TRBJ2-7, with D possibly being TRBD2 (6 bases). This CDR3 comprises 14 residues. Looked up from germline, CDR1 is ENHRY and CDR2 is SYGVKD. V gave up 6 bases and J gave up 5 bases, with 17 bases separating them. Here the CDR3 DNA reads TGTGCCATCAGCGGGGGTCCTGGGGAGAACGAGCAGTACTTC. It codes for CAISGGPGENEQYF.

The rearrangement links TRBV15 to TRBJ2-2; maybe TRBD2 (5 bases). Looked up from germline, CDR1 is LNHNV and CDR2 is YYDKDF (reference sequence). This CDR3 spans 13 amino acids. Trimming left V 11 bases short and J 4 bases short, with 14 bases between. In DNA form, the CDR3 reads TGTGCCGCCACGGGATCCGCCACCGGGGAGCTGTTTTTT. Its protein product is CAATGSATGELFF.

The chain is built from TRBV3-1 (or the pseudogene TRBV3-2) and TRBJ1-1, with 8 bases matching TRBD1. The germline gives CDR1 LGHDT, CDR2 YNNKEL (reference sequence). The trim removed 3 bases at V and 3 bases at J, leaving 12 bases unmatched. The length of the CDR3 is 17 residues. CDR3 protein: CASSQDRVKSGHTEAFF. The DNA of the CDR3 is TGTGCCAGCAGCCAGGACAGGGTAAAGTCGGGACACACTGAAGCTTTCTTT.